This TCR beta chain was profiled in a study of cytomegalovirus exposure and HLA in healthy donors. The PCR had 60 Vbeta and 13 Jbeta primers. Produced via immunoSEQ multiplex PCR; TCRdb's table is partial and in-frame only. This table has under 150,000 clones, approximately 81% appearing once. V gave up 6 bases and J gave up 4 bases; unmatched junction bases: 6. The CDR3 is 14 residues long. From germline, CDR1 is ENHRY and CDR2 SYGVKD. This TCR came from a man younger than 35 in good health and CMV-seronegative. This chain links TRBV10-3 with TRBJ2-7; 10 nucleotides line up with TRBD1. Material: PBMCs. The CDR3 DNA reads as TGTGCCATCAGAGCGGGGACAGGGGTATACGAGCAGTACTTC. It codes for CAIRAGTGVYEQYF.